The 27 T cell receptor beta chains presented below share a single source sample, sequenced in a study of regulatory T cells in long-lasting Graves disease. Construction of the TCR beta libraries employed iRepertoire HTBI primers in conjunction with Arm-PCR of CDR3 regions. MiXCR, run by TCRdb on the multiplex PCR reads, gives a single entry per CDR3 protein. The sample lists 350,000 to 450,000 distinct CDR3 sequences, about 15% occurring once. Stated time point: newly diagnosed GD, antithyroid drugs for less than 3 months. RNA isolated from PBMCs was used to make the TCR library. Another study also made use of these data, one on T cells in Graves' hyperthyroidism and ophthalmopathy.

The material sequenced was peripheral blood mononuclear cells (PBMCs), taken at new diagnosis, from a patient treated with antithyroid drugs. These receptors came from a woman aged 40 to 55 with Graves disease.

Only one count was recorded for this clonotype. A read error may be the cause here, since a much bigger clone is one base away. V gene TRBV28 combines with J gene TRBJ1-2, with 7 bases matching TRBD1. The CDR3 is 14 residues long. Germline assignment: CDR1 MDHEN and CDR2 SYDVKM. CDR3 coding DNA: TGTGCCAGCAGAGACGACAGGGTGGCCTATGGCTGCACCTTC. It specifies CASRDDRVAYGCTF.

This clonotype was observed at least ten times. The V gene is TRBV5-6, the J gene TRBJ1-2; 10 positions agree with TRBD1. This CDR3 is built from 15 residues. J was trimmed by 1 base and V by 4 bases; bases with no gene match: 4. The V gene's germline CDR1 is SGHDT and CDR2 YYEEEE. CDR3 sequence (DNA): TGTGCCAGCAGCGGGGGGACAGGGGATAACTATGGCTACACCTTC. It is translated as CASSGGTGDNYGYTF.

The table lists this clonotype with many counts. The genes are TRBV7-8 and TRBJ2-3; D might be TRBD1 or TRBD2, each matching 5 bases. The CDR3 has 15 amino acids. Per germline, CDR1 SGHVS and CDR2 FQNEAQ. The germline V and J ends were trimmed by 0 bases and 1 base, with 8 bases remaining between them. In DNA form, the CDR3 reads TGTGCCAGCAGCTTAGCCCTGGGACGCACAGATACGCAGTATTTT. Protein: CASSLALGRTDTQYF.

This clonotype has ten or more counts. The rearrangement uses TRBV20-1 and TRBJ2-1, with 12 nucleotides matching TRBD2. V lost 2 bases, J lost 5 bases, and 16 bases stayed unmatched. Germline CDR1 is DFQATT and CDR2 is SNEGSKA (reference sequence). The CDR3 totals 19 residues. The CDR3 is CSARPTIRTSGTPNNEQFF. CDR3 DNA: TGCAGTGCTAGACCCACCATCCGGACTAGCGGGACCCCTAACAATGAGCAGTTCTTC.

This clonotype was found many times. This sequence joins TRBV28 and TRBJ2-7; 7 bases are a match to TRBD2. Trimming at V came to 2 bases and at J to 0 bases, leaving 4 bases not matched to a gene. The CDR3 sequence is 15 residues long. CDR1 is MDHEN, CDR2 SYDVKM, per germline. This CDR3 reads CASSLQASGSYEQYF. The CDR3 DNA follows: TGTGCCAGCAGTTTACAGGCTAGCGGCTCCTACGAGCAGTACTTC.

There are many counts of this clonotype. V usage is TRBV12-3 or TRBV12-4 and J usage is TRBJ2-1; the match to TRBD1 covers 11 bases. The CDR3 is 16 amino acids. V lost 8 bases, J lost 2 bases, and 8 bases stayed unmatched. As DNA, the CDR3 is TGTGCCAGCTGGACAGGGGGCCGTTTGACCTACAATGAGCAGTTCTTC. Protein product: CASWTGGRLTYNEQFF.

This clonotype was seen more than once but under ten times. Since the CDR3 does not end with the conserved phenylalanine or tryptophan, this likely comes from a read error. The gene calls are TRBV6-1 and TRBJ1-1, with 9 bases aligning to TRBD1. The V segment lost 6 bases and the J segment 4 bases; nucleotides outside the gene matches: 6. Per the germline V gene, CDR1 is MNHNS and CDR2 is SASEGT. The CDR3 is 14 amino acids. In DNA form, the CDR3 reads TGTGCCAGCAGAAAGGAGACAGGGGGCACTGAAGCTTTCCTT. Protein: CASRKETGGTEAFL.

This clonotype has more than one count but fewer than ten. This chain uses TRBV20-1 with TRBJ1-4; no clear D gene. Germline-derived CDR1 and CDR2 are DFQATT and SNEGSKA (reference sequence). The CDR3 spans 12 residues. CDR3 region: CSVDATNEKLFF. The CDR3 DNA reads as TGCAGCGTGGATGCAACTAATGAAAAACTGTTTTTT.

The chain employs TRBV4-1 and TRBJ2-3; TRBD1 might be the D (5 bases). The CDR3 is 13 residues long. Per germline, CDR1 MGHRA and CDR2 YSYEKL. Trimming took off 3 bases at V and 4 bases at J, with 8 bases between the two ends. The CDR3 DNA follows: TGCGCCAGCAGCCAGACAGCAGCAGATACGCAGTATTTT. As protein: CASSQTAADTQYF.

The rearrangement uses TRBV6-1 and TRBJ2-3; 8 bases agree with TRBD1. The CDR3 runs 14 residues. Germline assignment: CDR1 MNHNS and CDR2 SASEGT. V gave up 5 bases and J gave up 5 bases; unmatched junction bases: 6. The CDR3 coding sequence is TGTGCCAGCAGTCTCAGGGGGCGTCAAGATACGCAGTATTTT. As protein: CASSLRGRQDTQYF.

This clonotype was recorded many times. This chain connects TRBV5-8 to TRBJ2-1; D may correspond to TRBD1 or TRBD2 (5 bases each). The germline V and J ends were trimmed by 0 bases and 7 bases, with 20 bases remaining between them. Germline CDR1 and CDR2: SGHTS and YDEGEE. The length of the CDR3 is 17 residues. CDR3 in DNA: TGTGCCAGCAGCTTGGCCATTGGGGTAGCTTGGGGGAATGAGCAGTTCTTC. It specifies CASSLAIGVAWGNEQFF.

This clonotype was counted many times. The chain's CDR3 is CASRPRGGGVGTEAFF. CDR3 sequence (DNA): TGTGCCAGTAGGCCACGCGGGGGGGGGGTAGGCACTGAAGCTTTCTTT. The rearrangement uses TRBV19 and TRBJ1-1, with a weak D call TRBD1 (5 bases). V was shortened by 6 bases and J by 4 bases, with 21 bases between the two germline ends. This CDR3 comprises 16 residues. Per the germline V gene, CDR1 is LNHDA and CDR2 is SQIVND (reference sequence).

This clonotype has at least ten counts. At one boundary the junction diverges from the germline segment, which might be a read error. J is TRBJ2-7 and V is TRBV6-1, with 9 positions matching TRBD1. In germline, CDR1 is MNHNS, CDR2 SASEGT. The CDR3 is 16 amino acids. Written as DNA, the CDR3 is TGTGCCAGCAGCGAAGCGGGACAGGGAGGTAACTACGAGCAGTACTTC. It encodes CASSEAGQGGNYEQYF.

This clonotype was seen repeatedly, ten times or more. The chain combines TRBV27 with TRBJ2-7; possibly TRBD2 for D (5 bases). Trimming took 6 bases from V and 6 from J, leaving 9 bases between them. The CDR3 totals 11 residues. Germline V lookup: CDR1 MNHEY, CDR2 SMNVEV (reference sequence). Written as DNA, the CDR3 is TGTGCCAGCAGCGGTCGGGGCGAGCAGTACTTC. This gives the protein CASSGRGEQYF.

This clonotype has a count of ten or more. The CDR3 here is CSARGAQGSYEQYF. DNA for the CDR3: TGCAGTGCTAGAGGGGCGCAGGGGAGCTACGAGCAGTACTTC. The chain uses TRBV20-1 and TRBJ2-7; D is perhaps TRBD1 (6 bases). Trimming took 1 base from V and 3 from J, leaving 13 bases between them. Germline values: CDR1 DFQATT, CDR2 SNEGSKA (reference sequence). The CDR3 consists of 14 residues.

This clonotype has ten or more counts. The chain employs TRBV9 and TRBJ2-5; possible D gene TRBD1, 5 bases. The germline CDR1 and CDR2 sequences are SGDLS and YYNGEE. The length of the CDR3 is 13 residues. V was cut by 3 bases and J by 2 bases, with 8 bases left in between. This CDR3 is CASSDRQQETQYF. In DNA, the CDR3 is TGTGCCAGCAGCGACCGACAGCAAGAGACCCAGTACTTC. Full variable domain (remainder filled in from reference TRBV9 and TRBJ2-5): DSGVTQTPKHLITATGQRVTLRCSPRSGDLSVYWYQQSLDQGLQFLIQYYNGEERAKGNILERFSAQQFPDLHSELNLSSLELGDSALYFCASSDRQQETQYFGPGTRLLVL.

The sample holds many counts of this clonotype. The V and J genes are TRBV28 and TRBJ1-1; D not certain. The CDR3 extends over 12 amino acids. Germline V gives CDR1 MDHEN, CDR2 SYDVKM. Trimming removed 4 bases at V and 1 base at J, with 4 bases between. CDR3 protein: CASSSPNTEAFF. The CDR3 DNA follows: TGTGCCAGCAGTTCGCCGAACACTGAAGCTTTCTTT.

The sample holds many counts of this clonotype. In DNA form, the CDR3 reads TGTGCCAGCATGGCACAGGGCACAGATACGCAGTATTTT. It codes for CASMAQGTDTQYF. The chain combines TRBV6-1 with TRBJ2-3, with D perhaps TRBD1 (5 bases). V lost 7 bases and J lost 1, with 9 bases in between. Germline CDR1 reads MNHNS; CDR2 reads SASEGT. The CDR3 runs 13 residues.

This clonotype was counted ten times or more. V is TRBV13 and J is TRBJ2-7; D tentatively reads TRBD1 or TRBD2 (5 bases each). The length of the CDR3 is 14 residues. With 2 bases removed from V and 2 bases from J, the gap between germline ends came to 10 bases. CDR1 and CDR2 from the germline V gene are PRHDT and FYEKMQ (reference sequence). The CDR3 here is CASSLSGTPYEQYF. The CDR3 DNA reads TGTGCCAGCAGCTTATCAGGGACCCCCTACGAGCAGTACTTC.

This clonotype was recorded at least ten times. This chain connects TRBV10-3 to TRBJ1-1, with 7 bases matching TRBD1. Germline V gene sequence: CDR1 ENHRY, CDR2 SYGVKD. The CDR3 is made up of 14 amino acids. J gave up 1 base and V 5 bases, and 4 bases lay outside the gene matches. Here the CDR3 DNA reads TGTGCCATCAGTTCCGGGACAGAGAACACTGAAGCTTTCTTT. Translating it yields CAISSGTENTEAFF.

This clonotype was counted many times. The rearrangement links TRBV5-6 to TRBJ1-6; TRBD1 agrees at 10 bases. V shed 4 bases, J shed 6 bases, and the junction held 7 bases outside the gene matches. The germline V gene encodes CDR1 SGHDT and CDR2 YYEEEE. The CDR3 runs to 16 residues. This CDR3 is CASSGGTGAFNSPLHF. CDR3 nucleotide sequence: TGTGCCAGCAGCGGTGGGACAGGGGCGTTTAATTCACCCCTCCACTTT.

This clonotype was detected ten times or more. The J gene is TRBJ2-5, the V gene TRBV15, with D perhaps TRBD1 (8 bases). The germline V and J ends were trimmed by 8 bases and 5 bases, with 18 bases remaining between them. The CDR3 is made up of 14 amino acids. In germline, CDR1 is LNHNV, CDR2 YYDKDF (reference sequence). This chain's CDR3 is CATGINRGGETQYF. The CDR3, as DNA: TGTGCCACCGGAATCAACAGGGGGGGCGAGACCCAGTACTTC.

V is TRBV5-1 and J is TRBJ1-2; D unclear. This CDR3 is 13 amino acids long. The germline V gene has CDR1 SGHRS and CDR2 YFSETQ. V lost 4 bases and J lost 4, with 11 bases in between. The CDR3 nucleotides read TGCGCCAGCAGCGACTCAGGCGGCTATGGCTACACCTTC. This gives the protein CASSDSGGYGYTF.

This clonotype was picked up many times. In DNA, the CDR3 is TGTGCCAGCAGGGGACCGGGTCCCGGTTTGGAGACCCAGTACTTC. Protein product: CASRGPGPGLETQYF. The rearrangement links TRBV27 to TRBJ2-5; D possibly uses TRBD1 or TRBD2 (5 bases each). V lost 6 bases and J 5 bases, leaving 19 bases between the germline ends. CDR3 size: 15 residues. Germline V gene sequence: CDR1 MNHEY, CDR2 SMNVEV (reference sequence).

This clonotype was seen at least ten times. CDR3 bases: TGTGCCAGCAAGCTCCCCGGGGGGGGCTACACCTTC. Translation: CASKLPGGGYTF. The V and J genes are TRBV6-2 or TRBV6-3 and TRBJ1-2; tentatively, D is TRBD1 (5 bases). The CDR3 extends over 12 amino acids. Deletions cut 7 bases from V and 8 bases from J, with 14 bases between. The germline V gene encodes CDR1 MNHEY and CDR2 SVGEGT.

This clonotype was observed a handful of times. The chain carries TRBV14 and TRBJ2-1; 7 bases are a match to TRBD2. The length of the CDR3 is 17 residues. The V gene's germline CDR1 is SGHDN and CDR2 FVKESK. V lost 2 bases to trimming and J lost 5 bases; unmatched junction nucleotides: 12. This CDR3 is CASSQRAGTKLHNEQFF. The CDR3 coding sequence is TGTGCCAGCAGCCAACGTGCCGGGACTAAGCTTCACAATGAGCAGTTCTTC.

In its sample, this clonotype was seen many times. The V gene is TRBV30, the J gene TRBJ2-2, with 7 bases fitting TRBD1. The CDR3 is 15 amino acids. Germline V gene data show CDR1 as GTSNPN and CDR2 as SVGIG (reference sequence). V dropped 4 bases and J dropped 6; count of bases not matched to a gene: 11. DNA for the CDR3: TGTGCCTGGACCTACCCAGGGGGAGCGGCCGGGGAGCTGTTTTTT. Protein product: CAWTYPGGAAGELFF. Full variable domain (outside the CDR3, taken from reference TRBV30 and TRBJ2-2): SQTIHQWPATLVQPVGSPLSLECTVEGTSNPNLYWYRQAAGRGLQLLFYSVGIGQISSEVPQNLSASRPQDRQFILSSKKLLLSDSGFYLCAWTYPGGAAGELFFGEGSRLTVL.